Below, one TCR beta chain is given with its context. The junction departs from the called germline gene at one end, perhaps through a read error. The data were obtained in a study of T cell changes during pregnancy in multiple sclerosis. Data came from immunoSEQ multiplex PCR; TCRdb stores just in-frame clones and leaves some out. Of around 50,000 clones in the sample, 85% to 95% were seen once. This CDR3 has 15 residues. Germline V lookup: CDR1 MDHEN, CDR2 SYDVKM. This sample comprised CD4+ T cells from peripheral blood mononuclear cells, obtained after pregnancy. This chain joins TRBV28 and TRBJ2-1; TRBD2 matches 11 bases. This receptor was identified in a female donor in good health, enrolled as a control in a pregnancy study. The CDR3 region has the DNA TGTGCCAGCAGTGTTAGCGGGAGGGCGGTCAATGAGCGGTTCTTC. Translation gives CASSVSGRAVNERFF.